The 2 T cell receptor beta chains below all came from one sample that was sequenced in a study of patients and donors after allogeneic stem cell transplantation (TCRdb year 2020). The library was made by RT-PCR. Sequencer: NextSeq 550. In-frame beta chains were kept once TCRdb had trimmed the public reads at Q25 with fastp and called clones with MiXCR. Under each unique CDR3 protein, matching rows form one entry showing the most common genes and DNA. Counted in this sample were under 95,000 distinct CDR3 sequences; around 5% of them appeared once. The top ten clonotypes cover around 2.6% of the sample. Material: blood, either unsorted or a sorted T cell fraction (not recorded which). These TCRs come from a human donor who was either an allogeneic HSCT recipient or a stem cell or donor lymphocyte infusion donor (not recorded which). It is not recorded whose cells these are; they may come from a transplant donor.

Ten or more counts support this clonotype. This sequence joins TRBV3-1 and TRBJ1-6, with TRBD1 identical over 7 bases. From germline, CDR1 is LGHDT and CDR2 YNNKEL (reference sequence). The CDR3 has 14 residues. The J segment lost 9 bases and the V segment lost 5 bases, leaving 7 bases of the junction unmatched. The CDR3 DNA reads TGTGCCAGCAGCGCCGACCAGGGGGGTTCACCCCTCCACTTT. Its translation is CASSADQGGSPLHF. The full variable domain, completed using reference TRBV3-1 and TRBJ1-6, is DTAVSQTPKYLVTQMGNDKSIKCEQNLGHDTMYWYKQDSKKFLKIMFSYNNKELIINETVPNRFSPKSPDKAHLNLHINSLELGDSAVYFCASSADQGGSPLHFGNGTRLTVT.

This clonotype was observed at least ten times. The V call is TRBV20-1, the J call TRBJ2-2; 9 bases agree with TRBD1. Germline V gene sequence: CDR1 DFQATT, CDR2 SNEGSKA (reference sequence). This CDR3 has 16 residues. Losses at the gene ends were 3 bases for V and 3 bases for J; bases not matched to a gene: 8. The CDR3 DNA is TGCAGTGCTAGGGGAACAGGGGGCGGCGACACCGGGGAGCTGTTTTTT. Protein sequence: CSARGTGGGDTGELFF.